This T cell receptor beta chain derives from a study of CD8+CD57+ T cells in acquired aplastic anemia. Per the germline V gene, CDR1 is SQVTM and CDR2 is ANQGSEA. This CDR3 is built from 16 residues. The junction had 8 bases not matched to a gene; V was cut back by 6 bases and J by 1 base. CDR3 and TCR beta VDJ profiling relied on a genomic DNA template. TCRdb redid the calling of the reads with MiXCR, one entry per CDR3 protein. The repertoire has more than 45,000 distinct CDR3 sequences, approximately 54% of them found once; the top ten carry 15% to 20%. It was patients with CD8+CD57+ cell expansion by flow cytometry who were chosen for sequencing.

This receptor was obtained from a human donor with aplastic anemia. This chain links TRBV29-1 with TRBJ2-7, with 14 bases that match TRBD2. The sequencing sample was made of sorted CD4+, CD8+, or CD8+CD57+ T cells (not recorded which) from PBMCs. CDR3 residues: CSVAGTSGSSSYEQYF. CDR3 DNA sequence: TGCAGCGTCGCCGGGACTAGCGGGAGCTCGTCCTACGAGCAGTACTTC.